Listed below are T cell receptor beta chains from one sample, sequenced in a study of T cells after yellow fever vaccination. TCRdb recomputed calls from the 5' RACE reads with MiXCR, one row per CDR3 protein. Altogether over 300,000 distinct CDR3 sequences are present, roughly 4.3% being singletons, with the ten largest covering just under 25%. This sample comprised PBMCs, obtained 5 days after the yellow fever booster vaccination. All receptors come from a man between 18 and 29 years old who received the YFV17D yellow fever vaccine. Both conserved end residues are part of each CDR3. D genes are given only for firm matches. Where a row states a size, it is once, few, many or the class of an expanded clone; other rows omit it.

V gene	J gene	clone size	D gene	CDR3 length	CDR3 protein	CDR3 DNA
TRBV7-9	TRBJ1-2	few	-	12	CASTYQGNGYTF	TGTGCCAGCACCTACCAGGGGAATGGCTACACCTTC
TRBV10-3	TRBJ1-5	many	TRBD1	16	CAISESLTGTKRPQHF	TGTGCCATCAGTGAGTCCCTGACAGGGACAAAAAGGCCCCAGCATTTT
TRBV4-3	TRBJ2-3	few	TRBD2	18	CASSQDLLRGVFPDTQYF	TGCGCCAGCAGCCAAGATCTCTTGCGGGGGGTCTTCCCAGATACGCAGTATTTT
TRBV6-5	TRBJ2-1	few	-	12	CASRSSYNEQFF	TGTGCCAGCAGGAGCTCCTACAATGAGCAGTTCTTC
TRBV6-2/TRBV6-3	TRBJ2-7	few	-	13	CASSYRRGYEQYF	TGTGCCAGCAGTTACCGCAGGGGCTACGAGCAGTACTTC
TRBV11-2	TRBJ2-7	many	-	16	CASSLVIIAGPYEQYF	TGTGCCAGCAGCTTAGTAATAATAGCCGGCCCCTACGAGCAGTACTTC
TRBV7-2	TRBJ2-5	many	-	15	CASSLDRGRQETQYF	TGTGCCAGCAGCTTAGACCGGGGACGGCAAGAGACCCAGTACTTC
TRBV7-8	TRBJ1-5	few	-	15	CASSLVLSAEQPQHF	TGTGCCAGCAGCTTAGTATTGTCGGCCGAGCAGCCCCAGCATTTT
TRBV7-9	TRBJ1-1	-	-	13	CASTPGRGTEAFF	TGTGCCAGCACCCCGGGGAGGGGCACTGAAGCTTTCTTT
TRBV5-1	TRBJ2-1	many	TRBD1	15	CASSHPTGRINEQFF	TGCGCCAGCAGCCACCCGACAGGGCGGATCAATGAGCAGTTCTTC
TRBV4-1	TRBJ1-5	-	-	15	CASSLIDSSNQPQHF	TGCGCCAGCAGCCTAATTGACAGCAGCAATCAGCCCCAGCATTTT
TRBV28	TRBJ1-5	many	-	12	CAYSVNNQPQHF	TGTGCCTACTCGGTGAACAATCAGCCCCAGCATTTT
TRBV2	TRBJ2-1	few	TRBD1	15	CASSEETGTYNEQFF	TGTGCCAGCAGTGAAGAGACAGGGACCTACAATGAGCAGTTCTTC
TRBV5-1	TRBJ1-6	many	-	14	CASSLSGPPSPLHF	TGCGCCAGCAGCTTGAGCGGCCCACCGTCACCCCTCCACTTT
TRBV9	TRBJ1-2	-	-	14	CASTQSPRTYGYTF	TGTGCCAGCACCCAGTCCCCACGGACCTATGGCTACACCTTC
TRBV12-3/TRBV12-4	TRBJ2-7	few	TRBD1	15	CASRSQGDPSYEQYF	TGTGCCAGCAGGTCACAGGGGGATCCATCCTACGAGCAGTACTTC
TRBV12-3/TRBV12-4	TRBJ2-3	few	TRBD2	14	CASSLVAGGGTQYF	TGTGCCAGCAGTTTAGTAGCGGGGGGAGGTACGCAGTATTTT
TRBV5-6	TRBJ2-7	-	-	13	CASSFGFPYEQYF	TGTGCCAGCAGCTTCGGTTTCCCCTACGAGCAGTACTTC
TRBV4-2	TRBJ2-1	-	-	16	CASSPRQPRRHNEQFF	TGTGCCAGCAGCCCCCGACAGCCAAGGCGCCACAATGAGCAGTTCTTC
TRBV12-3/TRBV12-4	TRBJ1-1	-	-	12	CASSFYTTEAFF	TGTGCCAGCAGTTTCTATACCACTGAAGCTTTCTTT
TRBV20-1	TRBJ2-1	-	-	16	CSARDMMRGSYNEQFF	TGCAGTGCTAGAGATATGATGAGAGGCTCCTACAATGAGCAGTTCTTC
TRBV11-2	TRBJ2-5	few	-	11	CASSSPGTQYF	TGTGCCAGCAGCTCCCCGGGTACCCAGTACTTC
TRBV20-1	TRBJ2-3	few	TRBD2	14	CSASTSGGIDTQYF	TGCAGTGCATCCACTAGCGGGGGAATAGATACGCAGTATTTT
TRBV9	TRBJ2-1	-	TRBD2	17	CASSPPLGSGAHNEQFF	TGTGCCAGCAGCCCACCTCTAGGTAGCGGGGCGCACAATGAGCAGTTCTTC
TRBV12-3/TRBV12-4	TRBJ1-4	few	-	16	CASSFRGRVTNEKLFF	TGTGCCAGCAGTTTCCGTGGGCGGGTAACTAATGAAAAACTGTTTTTT
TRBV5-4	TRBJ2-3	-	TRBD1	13	CASVDRESDTQYF	TGTGCCAGCGTGGACAGGGAGTCAGATACGCAGTATTTT
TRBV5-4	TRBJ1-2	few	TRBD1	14	CASSKDRGQGGYTF	TGTGCCAGCAGCAAGGACAGGGGGCAAGGAGGCTACACCTTC
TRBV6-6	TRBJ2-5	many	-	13	CASSYSGQETQYF	TGTGCCAGCAGTTACTCAGGTCAAGAGACCCAGTACTTC
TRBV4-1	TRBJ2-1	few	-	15	CASSQGLSSYNEQFF	TGCGCCAGCAGCCAAGGACTATCCTCCTACAATGAGCAGTTCTTC
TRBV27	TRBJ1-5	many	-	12	CASSLVGEPQHF	TGTGCCAGCAGTTTAGTAGGGGAGCCCCAGCATTTT
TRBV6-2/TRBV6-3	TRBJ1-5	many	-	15	CASRPWGAANQPQHF	TGTGCCAGCAGACCCTGGGGGGCGGCGAATCAGCCCCAGCATTTT
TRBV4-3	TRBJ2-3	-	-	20	CASSQAPVGGEKIRADTQYF	TGCGCCAGCAGCCAAGCCCCAGTGGGGGGAGAGAAAATTAGGGCAGATACGCAGTATTTT
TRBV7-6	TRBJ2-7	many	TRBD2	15	CASSYLSGGAGEQYF	TGTGCCAGCAGCTATCTTAGCGGGGGGGCCGGAGAGCAGTACTTC
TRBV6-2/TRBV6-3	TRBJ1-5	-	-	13	CASREVLNQPQHF	TGTGCCAGCAGGGAGGTCCTCAATCAGCCCCAGCATTTT
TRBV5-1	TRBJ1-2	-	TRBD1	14	CASRGQGGDYGYTF	TGCGCCAGCAGAGGACAGGGAGGGGACTATGGCTACACCTTC